This TCR beta chain is from a study of T cells after posttransplantation cyclophosphamide. TCRdb keeps only in-frame clones here, not all; method: immunoSEQ multiplex PCR. Here the sample spans about 47,000 clones, roughly 92% being singletons. The CDR3 is 13 amino acids. Germline lookup yields CDR1 MNHNS and CDR2 SASEGT. The V end lost 4 bases, the J end lost 11 bases, and 12 bases lay between the germline ends. This TCR was sampled from a woman between 50 and 59 years old in good health and a related stem cell transplant donor. V gene TRBV6-1 combines with J gene TRBJ1-6, with D possibly TRBD1 on 6 matching bases. The sequenced material came from PBMCs. The CDR3 DNA reads TGTGCCAGCAGTGCAGGGGTGGGGACACCCCTCCACTTT. This encodes CASSAGVGTPLHF.